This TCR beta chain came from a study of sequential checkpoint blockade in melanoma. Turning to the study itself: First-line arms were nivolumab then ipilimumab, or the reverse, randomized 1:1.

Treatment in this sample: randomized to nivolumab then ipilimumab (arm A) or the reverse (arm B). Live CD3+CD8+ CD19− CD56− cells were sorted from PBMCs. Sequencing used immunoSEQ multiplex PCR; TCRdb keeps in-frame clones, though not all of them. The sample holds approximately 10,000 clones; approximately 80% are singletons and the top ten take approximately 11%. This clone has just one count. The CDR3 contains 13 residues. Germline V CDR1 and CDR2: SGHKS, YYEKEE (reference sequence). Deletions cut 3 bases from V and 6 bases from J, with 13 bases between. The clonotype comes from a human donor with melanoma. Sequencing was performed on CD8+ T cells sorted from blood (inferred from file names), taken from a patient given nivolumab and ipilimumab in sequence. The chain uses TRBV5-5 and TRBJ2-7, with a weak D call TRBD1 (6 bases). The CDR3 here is CASSWTTGPEQYF. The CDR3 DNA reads TGTGCCAGCAGCTGGACGACAGGACCCGAGCAGTACTTC.